A single sample gave rise to the 3 T cell receptor beta chains below, sequenced in a study of PD-L1 blockade in urothelial cancer. The repertoire was sequenced with immunoSEQ multiplex PCR; TCRdb's copy has only in-frame clones and lacks some. The data hold about 43,000 clones, with approximately 90% observed a single time. The sequences come from PBMCs, collected around atezolizumab (anti-PD-L1) treatment. These receptors all stem from a woman aged 55-69 years with urothelial cancer.

The chain is built from TRBV19 and TRBJ2-7; 8 bases line up with TRBD1. J lost 0 bases, V lost 4 bases, and 8 bases had no gene match. The CDR3 covers 16 residues. The germline CDR1 and CDR2 sequences are LNHDA and SQIVND (reference sequence). CDR3: CASSTITGGSSYEQYF. The CDR3 DNA is TGTGCCAGTAGTACTATTACAGGGGGAAGCTCCTACGAGCAGTACTTC.

This chain uses TRBV19 with TRBJ2-5, with 14 bases fitting TRBD2. The CDR3 totals 18 residues. The junction had 11 bases not matched to a gene; V was cut back by 6 bases and J by 2 bases. CDR1 is LNHDA, CDR2 SQIVND, per germline (reference sequence). The CDR3 nucleotides are TGTGCCAGTAGCCCCCAGCGACTAGCGGGGGGGATACAAGAGACCCAGTACTTC. Its translation is CASSPQRLAGGIQETQYF. The full variable domain, with the rest looked up from reference TRBV19 and TRBJ2-5, is DGGITQSPKYLFRKEGQNVTLSCEQNLNHDAMYWYRQDPGQGLRLIYYSQIVNDFQKGDIAEGYSVSREKKESFPLTVTSAQKNPTAFYLCASSPQRLAGGIQETQYFGPGTRLLVL.

The CDR3: CASSVGLQGSPLHF. CDR3 DNA sequence: TGTGCCAGCAGCGTTGGCCTCCAGGGATCACCCCTCCACTTT. This chain joins TRBV7-3 and TRBJ1-6; tentative D call: TRBD1 (5 bases). The CDR3 runs to 14 residues. Trimming cost V 5 bases and J 10 bases, with 15 bases left between them. The germline V gene encodes CDR1 SGHTA and CDR2 FQGTGA.